The 27 T cell receptor beta chains given below trace back to one sample, sequenced in a study of cytomegalovirus exposure and HLA in healthy donors. This PCR relied on a set of 60 Vbeta primers and 13 Jbeta primers. Sequencing used immunoSEQ multiplex PCR; TCRdb keeps in-frame clones, though not all of them. The sample lists roughly 160,000 clones; 70% to 80% were seen once. The sequenced material came from PBMCs. Source of these receptors: a man aged 35 to 55 in good health and CMV-seronegative.

This rearrangement joins TRBV15 to TRBJ2-4, with TRBD1 matching 10 bases. The ends lost 1 base at V and 5 bases at J; junction bases unmatched: 11. Germline CDR1 reads LNHNV; CDR2 reads YYDKDF (reference sequence). The CDR3 is 18 residues long. This CDR3 is CATSRGTVTGTGENIQYF. The CDR3 region has the DNA TGTGCCACCAGCAGAGGAACGGTGACGGGGACAGGGGAAAACATTCAGTACTTC.

This clone was observed a handful of times. The chain links TRBV9 to TRBJ2-3; 7 bases align to TRBD1. V was clipped by 3 bases and J by 5 bases; unmatched bases: 6. From germline, CDR1 is SGDLS and CDR2 YYNGEE. This CDR3 has 14 residues. CDR3 sequence (DNA): TGTGCCAGCAGCGACTGGGACAGCGTAGATACGCAGTATTTT. This codes for CASSDWDSVDTQYF.

In this sample, this clone turned up a few times. V usage is TRBV5-4 and J usage is TRBJ2-3; 8 positions match TRBD1. V lost 0 bases to trimming and J lost 4 bases; unmatched junction nucleotides: 4. The germline CDR1 and CDR2 sequences are SGHNT and YYREEE (reference sequence). The CDR3 is 15 residues long. The CDR3 region is CASSLVQGAADTQYF. The CDR3 DNA reads as TGTGCCAGCAGCTTGGTTCAGGGGGCTGCAGATACGCAGTATTTT.

The V gene is TRBV4-2, the J gene TRBJ2-1; 14 nucleotides match TRBD2. V dropped 4 bases and J dropped 8; count of bases not matched to a gene: 7. Germline CDR1 and CDR2: LGHNA and YNFKEQ. This CDR3 contains 16 residues. The CDR3 DNA follows: TGTGCCAGCAGCCTCGGACTAGCGGGGGGTTTCGATGAGCAGTTCTTC. Translation gives CASSLGLAGGFDEQFF.

The chain couples TRBV18 to TRBJ2-3; maybe TRBD2 (6 bases). Germline assignment: CDR1 KGHSH and CDR2 LQKENI. The CDR3 totals 14 residues. V was trimmed by 3 bases and J by 2 bases, leaving 9 bases between them. CDR3 region: CASSPTRHTDTQYF. CDR3 sequence (DNA): TGTGCCAGCTCACCGACTAGGCACACAGATACGCAGTATTTT.

This clone was counted a single time. This chain uses TRBV7-6 with TRBJ1-1; no clear D. The V end was cut by 2 bases, the J end by 1 base, with 5 bases between. CDR1 is SGHVS, CDR2 FNYEAQ, per germline. This CDR3 is 13 amino acids long. The CDR3 spells CASSLYTNTEAFF. As DNA, the CDR3 is TGTGCCAGCAGCTTATACACGAACACTGAAGCTTTCTTT.

J is TRBJ1-4 and V is TRBV5-6; TRBD1 agrees at 12 bases. Germline CDR1 SGHDT, CDR2 YYEEEE. The length of the CDR3 is 14 residues. The junction had 4 bases not matched to a gene; V was cut back by 4 bases and J by 9 bases. The CDR3 sequence is CASSGRDRGQKLFF. The CDR3 region has the DNA TGTGCCAGCAGCGGCCGGGACAGGGGGCAAAAACTGTTTTTT.

V usage is TRBV7-3 and J usage is TRBJ1-2; the match to TRBD1 covers 8 bases. The CDR3 totals 13 residues. Germline V CDR1 and CDR2: SGHTA, FQGTGA. The V and J ends lost 5 bases and 7 bases, in that order; junction bases with no gene match: 6. The chain's CDR3 is CASSHSGGLGYTF. CDR3 in DNA: TGTGCCAGCAGCCACTCAGGGGGCCTTGGCTACACCTTC.

The chain has TRBV7-6 and TRBJ2-2, with 9 bases that match TRBD2. The CDR3 consists of 19 residues. In germline, CDR1 is SGHVS, CDR2 FNYEAQ. V gave up 2 bases and J gave up 4 bases; unmatched junction bases: 14. CDR3 sequence: CASSLLSGGGGAATGELFF. Here the CDR3 DNA reads TGTGCCAGCAGCTTACTCTCGGGCGGCGGGGGGGCTGCCACCGGGGAGCTGTTTTTT.

V usage is TRBV5-1 and J usage is TRBJ1-1, with no clear D. V dropped 1 base and J dropped 0 bases, with 7 bases sitting between them. The V gene's germline CDR1 is SGHRS and CDR2 YFSETQ. The CDR3 is made up of 14 amino acids. CDR3: CASSLLTMNTEAFF. The CDR3 region has the DNA TGCGCCAGCAGCTTGTTGACAATGAACACTGAAGCTTTCTTT.

The chain combines TRBV10-3 with TRBJ2-7, with D perhaps TRBD1 (6 bases). The V gene lost 6 bases and the J gene lost 6 bases, with 15 bases spanning the gap. Germline CDR1 reads ENHRY; CDR2 reads SYGVKD. This CDR3 has 13 residues. CDR3: CAIRGLAGAEQYF. DNA for the CDR3: TGTGCCATCAGAGGGCTGGCAGGGGCCGAGCAGTACTTC.

The chain recombines TRBV28 with TRBJ1-2, with 9 positions matching TRBD1. V gave up 4 bases and J gave up 7 bases; unmatched junction bases: 16. Germline V gene lookup returns CDR1 MDHEN and CDR2 SYDVKM. The CDR3 covers 17 residues. CDR3 amino acids: CASSSSGQTGQGPGYTF. CDR3 nucleotide sequence: TGTGCCAGCAGTTCGAGTGGGCAGACCGGACAGGGGCCTGGCTACACCTTC.

V is TRBV5-4 and J is TRBJ1-1; TRBD1 might be the D (6 bases). CDR1 is SGHNT, CDR2 YYREEE, per germline (reference sequence). Trimming pared 4 bases from V and 0 bases from J, leaving 13 bases between. CDR3 length: 15 amino acids. In DNA form, the CDR3 reads TGTGCCAGCAGCAAAAAGGGGGGGTTGAACACTGAAGCTTTCTTT. Protein product: CASSKKGGLNTEAFF.

The genes are TRBV28 and TRBJ1-2, with 7 positions matching TRBD1. The length of the CDR3 is 11 residues. J was trimmed by 8 bases and V by 6 bases; bases with no gene match: 3. Germline CDR1 is MDHEN and CDR2 is SYDVKM. CDR3 sequence reads: CASRTGRGYTF. For the CDR3, the DNA is TGTGCCAGCAGGACAGGGAGGGGCTACACCTTC.

The sample holds one count of this clone. The CDR3 DNA reads TGTGCCAGCGGGCGTCCACCCCTCCACTTT. The encoded protein is CASGRPPLHF. The chain links TRBV27 to TRBJ1-6, with unresolved D. The germline gives CDR1 MNHEY, CDR2 SMNVEV (reference sequence). V lost 8 bases to trimming and J lost 11 bases, with 7 bases between them. The CDR3 runs 10 residues.

For this clone: The junction departs from the called germline gene at one end, perhaps through a read error. The V call is TRBV27, the J call TRBJ2-1; D is undetermined. CDR3 length equals 12 residues. Germline lookup yields CDR1 MNHEY and CDR2 SMNVEV (reference sequence). CDR3 sequence reads: CASSRSGNEQFF. Written as DNA, the CDR3 is TGCGCCAGCAGTAGATCGGGTAATGAGCAGTTCTTC.

This rearrangement joins TRBV20-1 to TRBJ2-7; D unclear. The V end was cut by 6 bases, the J end by 7 bases, with 4 bases between. This CDR3 region has 8 residues. Per germline, CDR1 DFQATT and CDR2 SNEGSKA (reference sequence). CDR3 nucleotide sequence: TGCAGTGCCCGGGAGCAGTACTTC. Protein: CSAREQYF.

Here the CDR3 reads CASSFPRQDPSYEQYF. As DNA, the CDR3 is TGTGCCAGCAGCTTTCCCAGACAGGACCCGTCCTACGAGCAGTACTTC. The chain links TRBV13 to TRBJ2-7; D is possibly TRBD1 (6 bases). The V gene lost 3 bases and the J gene lost 1 base, with 16 bases spanning the gap. CDR3 length: 16 residues. Germline V gene lookup returns CDR1 PRHDT and CDR2 FYEKMQ (reference sequence).

V is TRBV4-3 and J is TRBJ2-5; maybe TRBD1 (7 bases). CDR1 is LGHNA, CDR2 YSLEER, per germline. V gave up 0 bases and J gave up 7 bases, with 18 bases separating them. This CDR3 region has 16 residues. The chain's CDR3 is CASSQDGGTAGGTQYF. CDR3 nucleotides: TGCGCCAGCAGCCAAGATGGAGGGACAGCGGGCGGGACCCAGTACTTC.

This clone is a singleton in its sample. The chain employs TRBV7-3 and TRBJ2-1; possibly TRBD2 for D (6 bases). The germline gives CDR1 SGHTA, CDR2 FQGTGA. V lost 3 bases to trimming and J lost 8 bases, with 11 bases between them. The CDR3 spans 13 residues. In DNA, the CDR3 is TGTGCCAGCAGCTTCGCGGGAACGTATGAGCAGTTCTTC. Protein: CASSFAGTYEQFF.

V usage is TRBV23-1 and J usage is TRBJ2-3; 7 nucleotides align to TRBD2. TRBV23-1 is noted as an ORF with a role that remains uncertain. The CDR3 has 14 residues. V was clipped by 3 bases and J by 4 bases; unmatched bases: 4. This CDR3 reads CASSQGRVADTQYF. DNA of the CDR3: TGCGCCAGCAGTCAGGGGAGGGTAGCAGATACGCAGTATTTT.

Remarks on this clone: The sample holds other DNA sequences that translate to the same CDR3. The rearrangement uses TRBV7-9 and TRBJ2-3; 9 bases line up with TRBD1. J gave up 2 bases and V 5 bases, and 5 bases lay outside the gene matches. CDR1 SEHNR and CDR2 FQNEAQ come from the germline V gene (reference sequence). The length of the CDR3 is 15 residues. CDR3 residues: CASSLGQGDTDTQYF. The DNA of the CDR3 is TGTGCCAGCAGCCTGGGACAGGGAGACACAGATACGCAGTATTTT.

In nucleotides, the CDR3 is TGTGCCAGCAGTGCGAGACTAGCGGGGGGGTACACCGGGGAGCTGTTTTTT. Amino acids: CASSARLAGGYTGELFF. The V and J genes are TRBV27 and TRBJ2-2, with 14 bases fitting TRBD2. This CDR3 region has 17 residues. Unmatched junction bases numbered 5, after V lost 5 bases and J lost 3 bases. Germline lookup yields CDR1 MNHEY and CDR2 SMNVEV (reference sequence).

The chain has TRBV18 and TRBJ2-7; possible D gene TRBD2, 7 bases. Trimming pared 3 bases from V and 9 bases from J, leaving 18 bases between. Germline-derived CDR1 and CDR2 are KGHSH and LQKENI. The CDR3 consists of 14 residues. The CDR3 region has the DNA TGTGCCAGCTCACCTCTCCACCGGGGGGCGGGGCAGTACTTC. Its protein product is CASSPLHRGAGQYF.

The chain employs TRBV15 and TRBJ1-2, with a tentative D call TRBD1 (5 bases). This CDR3 comprises 14 residues. Germline V CDR1 and CDR2: LNHNV, YYDKDF (reference sequence). V was pared by 5 bases and J by 4 bases, with 14 bases between. The CDR3 region is CATSPLGGGYGYTF. Here the CDR3 DNA reads TGTGCCACCAGCCCACTCGGGGGGGGCTATGGCTACACCTTC.

The chain links TRBV30 to TRBJ2-3, with 12 positions matching TRBD1. This CDR3 is 16 amino acids long. Germline values: CDR1 GTSNPN, CDR2 SVGIG (reference sequence). Trimming took 2 bases from V and 2 from J; bases not matched to a gene: 5. CDR3 DNA: TGTGCCTGGAGTACCGGGACAGGGGGCTTCACAGATACGCAGTATTTT. Protein: CAWSTGTGGFTDTQYF.

The CDR3 is CASSLGSIEAFF. CDR3 nucleotides: TGTGCCAGCAGCTTAGGTTCTATTGAAGCTTTCTTT. The V and J genes are TRBV11-2 and TRBJ1-1; D remains unclear. Between the trimmed V and J ends, which lost 1 base and 7 bases, there was a span of 7 bases. The CDR3 extends over 12 amino acids. Germline V gene lookup returns CDR1 SGHAT and CDR2 FQNNGV.